This TCR beta chain was found in a study of OX40 agonist ivuxolimab in advanced cancers. Overall study context: Cohort: approximately 79% men, mean age 60, aged roughly 23 to 90. Antecedent anti-PD-1, anti-PD-L1 or anti-CTLA-4 therapy was permissible, with around 40% having received some.

Produced via immunoSEQ multiplex PCR; TCRdb's table is partial and in-frame only. Of over 45,000 clones in the sample, roughly 84% were seen once. Samples were taken at baseline and on day 1 of cycles 4 and 7. Trimming at V came to 0 bases and at J to 7 bases, leaving 14 bases not matched to a gene. This CDR3 contains 17 residues. Germline V gene data show CDR1 as SGHRS and CDR2 as YFSETQ. The chain links TRBV5-1 to TRBJ2-7; TRBD2 agrees at 9 bases. The material sequenced was CD4+ or CD8+ T cells sorted from blood, taken in a trial of the OX40 agonist ivuxolimab. The source of this sequence is an adult with an advanced solid tumor such as melanoma, head and neck, liver or kidney cancer. CDR3 DNA: TGCGCCAGCAGCTTGGTTGTAGGGCTAGCGGGACCAAAGGAGCAGTACTTC. Translation gives CASSLVVGLAGPKEQYF.